These 29 T cell receptor beta chains were sequenced from one sample in a study of blood T cell repertoires in COVID-19. Measured with immunoSEQ multiplex PCR; TCRdb has only the in-frame clones, and not every one. The sample lists roughly 350,000 clones, around nine tenths occurring once. Sequenced sample: peripheral blood. The receptors stem from a woman in her late teens or twenties who had recovered from COVID-19.

The chain couples TRBV2 to TRBJ1-4, with no clear D. The V and J ends lost 3 bases and 13 bases respectively, with 9 bases between them. CDR1 and CDR2 from the germline V gene are SNHLY and FYNNEI. The CDR3 runs 11 residues. CDR3 loop: CASSDGVRLFF. As DNA, the CDR3 is TGTGCCAGCAGTGACGGGGTAAGACTGTTTTTT.

The gene calls are TRBV13 and TRBJ2-6; no clear D. There are 14 residues in the CDR3. V gave up 6 bases and J gave up 0 bases, with 6 bases separating them. Per the germline V gene, CDR1 is PRHDT and CDR2 is FYEKMQ (reference sequence). This CDR3 reads CASSEHSGANVLTF. DNA of the CDR3: TGTGCCAGCAGTGAGCACTCTGGGGCCAACGTCCTGACTTTC.

The J gene is TRBJ1-4, the V gene TRBV5-4, with 8 bases that match TRBD1. CDR1 is SGHNT and CDR2 is YYREEE in the germline V gene (reference sequence). This CDR3 is 15 amino acids long. V was pared by 4 bases and J by 7 bases, with 9 bases of the junction left unmatched. In nucleotides, the CDR3 is TGTGCCAGCAGCAAGACAGGGGTCCTTGGTGAAAAACTGTTTTTT. Translated: CASSKTGVLGEKLFF.

This chain joins TRBV5-1 and TRBJ2-1; 9 positions match TRBD2. J was trimmed by 4 bases and V by 2 bases; bases with no gene match: 7. CDR1 and CDR2 from the germline V gene are SGHRS and YFSETQ. CDR3 length: 16 amino acids. The DNA for the CDR3 is TGCGCCAGCAGCTTAGTTAGCGGGGGATCATACAATGAGCAGTTCTTC. Amino acids: CASSLVSGGSYNEQFF.

The chain couples TRBV19 to TRBJ2-2; TRBD2 agrees at 9 bases. The V segment lost 7 bases and the J segment 3 bases; nucleotides outside the gene matches: 21. Germline V CDR1 and CDR2: LNHDA, SQIVND (reference sequence). There are 20 residues in the CDR3. CDR3 amino acids: CASNRFWLAGGPGDTGELFF. For the CDR3, the DNA is TGTGCCAGTAATCGTTTTTGGTTGGCGGGAGGGCCGGGGGACACCGGGGAGCTGTTTTTT.

This chain connects TRBV5-6 to TRBJ2-7, with D maybe TRBD1 (5 bases). The V gene lost 0 bases and the J gene lost 5 bases, with 12 bases spanning the gap. This CDR3 has 14 amino acids. In germline, CDR1 is SGHDT, CDR2 YYEEEE. CDR3 DNA sequence: TGTGCCAGCAGCTTGGGATTTGGGGCGCACGAGCAGTACGTC. Its translation: CASSLGFGAHEQYV.

The genes are TRBV5-1 and TRBJ2-7; D is undetermined. Germline loops: CDR1 SGHRS, CDR2 YFSETQ. The CDR3 length is 13 residues. V was pared by 6 bases and J by 3 bases, with 13 bases between. The CDR3, as DNA: TGCGCCAGCATGACCAGGCTACTCTACGAGCAGTACGTC. Translating gives CASMTRLLYEQYV.

This clone was picked up one time. The chain employs TRBV29-1 and TRBJ1-4; a weak D match, TRBD1 (6 bases). Germline V gene data show CDR1 as SQVTM and CDR2 as ANQGSEA. The CDR3 is made up of 13 amino acids. Trimming stripped 3 bases from V and 8 bases from J, with 13 bases between. Here the CDR3 DNA reads TGCAGCGTTGACAGGGGCGCCGGAGAAAAACTGTTTTTT. It is translated as CSVDRGAGEKLFF. The full variable domain, completed using reference TRBV29-1 and TRBJ1-4, is SAVISQKPSRDICQRGTSLTIQCQVDSQVTMMFWYRQQPGQSLTLIATANQGSEATYESGFVIDKFPISRPNLTFSTLTVSNMSPEDSSIYLCSVDRGAGEKLFFGSGTQLSVL.

V and J are TRBV4-3 and TRBJ2-3; 8 bases are a match to TRBD2. Germline V lookup: CDR1 LGHNA, CDR2 YSLEER. The trim removed 0 bases at V and 4 bases at J, leaving 9 bases unmatched. The CDR3 has 17 residues. CDR3 DNA: TGCGCCAGCAGCCAAGATAGGGCTACCGGGAGGGCAGATACGCAGTATTTT. It specifies CASSQDRATGRADTQYF.

The rearrangement joins TRBV18 to TRBJ2-4, with D possibly TRBD1 on 5 matching bases. Germline CDR1 is KGHSH and CDR2 is LQKENI. The CDR3 loop spans 16 amino acids. The ends were cut back, 1 base at V and 0 bases at J, with 10 bases in the middle. CDR3 amino acids: CASSPRQILAKNIQYF. The CDR3, as DNA: TGTGCCAGCTCACCACGACAGATACTAGCCAAAAACATTCAGTACTTC.

Only a few counts were recorded for this clone. A read error may produce the germline difference seen at one junction end. CDR3 sequence reads: CASSLGGSFNSPLHF. CDR3 DNA sequence: TGTGCCAGCAGTCTGGGGGGGTCCTTTAATTCACCCCTCCACTTT. The J gene is TRBJ1-6, the V gene TRBV6-6, with D possibly matching TRBD1 (5 bases). Looked up from germline, CDR1 is MNHNY and CDR2 is SVGAGI (reference sequence). The CDR3 covers 15 residues.

The chain links TRBV30 to TRBJ2-3; 11 bases match TRBD2. CDR3 length: 14 residues. Trimming at V came to 0 bases and at J to 5 bases, leaving 1 base not matched to a gene. In germline, CDR1 is GTSNPN, CDR2 SVGIG (reference sequence). As DNA, the CDR3 is TGTGCCTGGAGTGTCCTAGCGGGAGGAGATACGCAGTATTTT. This codes for CAWSVLAGGDTQYF.

The chain combines TRBV7-2 with TRBJ2-1; TRBD2 agrees at 8 bases. This CDR3 is built from 14 residues. J was trimmed by 9 bases and V by 5 bases; bases with no gene match: 9. Germline CDR1 and CDR2: SGHTA and FQGNSA. CDR3 sequence reads: CASSLTTSVSEQFF. In DNA, the CDR3 is TGTGCCAGCAGCCTCACGACTAGCGTAAGTGAGCAGTTCTTC.

This rearrangement joins TRBV27 to TRBJ1-5; TRBD1 might be the D (5 bases). V was cut by 3 bases and J by 7 bases, with 10 bases left in between. In germline, CDR1 is MNHEY, CDR2 SMNVEV (reference sequence). The CDR3 has 13 residues. The CDR3 DNA reads TGTGCCAGCAGTTTGGGACTATACCAGCCCCAGCATTTT. Protein: CASSLGLYQPQHF.

The gene calls are TRBV29-1 and TRBJ1-2; TRBD1 might be the D (5 bases). CDR1 and CDR2 from the germline V gene are SQVTM and ANQGSEA. The CDR3 consists of 17 residues. Trimming shortened V by 3 bases and J by 0 bases, and 20 bases separated the two germline ends. The CDR3 here is CSVDRTLQSGANYGYTF. CDR3 coding DNA: TGCAGCGTTGACCGGACACTTCAGTCGGGGGCTAACTATGGCTACACCTTC. Based on the CDR3 plus reference TRBV29-1 and TRBJ1-2, the full variable domain is SAVISQKPSRDICQRGTSLTIQCQVDSQVTMMFWYRQQPGQSLTLIATANQGSEATYESGFVIDKFPISRPNLTFSTLTVSNMSPEDSSIYLCSVDRTLQSGANYGYTFGSGTRLTVV.

The CDR3 DNA sequence: TGTGCCAGCAGCCCTGCCGGGACTAGGGGGGATAATGAGCAGTTCTTC. Protein: CASSPAGTRGDNEQFF. V is TRBV7-8 and J is TRBJ2-1; 8 nucleotides align to TRBD2. This CDR3 is 16 amino acids long. Germline-derived CDR1 and CDR2 are SGHVS and FQNEAQ. Losses at the gene ends were 5 bases for V and 7 bases for J; bases not matched to a gene: 13.

This clone was found once. The V and J genes are TRBV7-2 and TRBJ1-5; TRBD1 matches 10 bases. V shed 0 bases, J shed 7 bases, and the junction held 3 bases outside the gene matches. CDR1 is SGHTA and CDR2 is FQGNSA in the germline V gene. The CDR3 consists of 15 residues. In nucleotides, the CDR3 is TGTGCCAGCAGCTTAGCCGGGACAGGGGAACAGCCCCAGCATTTT. Translated, it gives CASSLAGTGEQPQHF.

This chain connects TRBV12-3 or TRBV12-4 to TRBJ2-1; 7 bases are shared with TRBD2. The V gene end was trimmed by 6 bases and the J gene end by 14 bases; junction bases not matched to a gene: 7. This CDR3 has 11 residues. CDR3 protein: CASSKRTREFF. Written as DNA, the CDR3 is TGTGCCAGCAGCAAAAGGACTAGGGAGTTCTTC.

The chain couples TRBV6-2 or TRBV6-3 to TRBJ1-2; D may be TRBD1 (6 bases). Per the germline V gene, CDR1 is MNHEY and CDR2 is SVGEGT. Trimming shortened V by 4 bases and J by 4 bases, and 10 bases separated the two germline ends. The CDR3 has 13 amino acids. The DNA of the CDR3 is TGTGCCAGCAGTTTTAGGGGGACCTATGGCTACACCTTC. Translating gives CASSFRGTYGYTF.

The chain joins TRBV6-2 or TRBV6-3 to TRBJ2-1; TRBD2 matches at 7 bases. The ends lost 2 bases at V and 8 bases at J; junction bases unmatched: 18. Germline lookup yields CDR1 MNHEY and CDR2 SVGEGT. CDR3 length equals 18 residues. The CDR3 nucleotides are TGTGCCAGCAGTTACAAGGTCTTAGGAGCGGGACCTCCCCATGAGCAGTTCTTC. It yields the protein CASSYKVLGAGPPHEQFF.

The chain is built from TRBV21-1 and TRBJ2-7; TRBD2, the table's D call, was not compared with the DNA. TRBV21-1 is a known pseudogene. The CDR3 is 16 amino acids. The CDR3 protein is CASSKVFSGRPYEQYV. The DNA of the CDR3 is TGTGCCAGCAGCAAAGTATTTAGCGGGAGGCCCTACGAGCAGTACGTC.

This chain joins TRBV7-9 and TRBJ1-4, with D perhaps matching TRBD1 (6 bases). The germline CDR1 and CDR2 sequences are SEHNR and FQNEAQ (reference sequence). This CDR3 is 15 amino acids long. Trimming stripped 5 bases from V and 8 bases from J, with 18 bases between. CDR3 protein: CASSPTQGLREKLFF. The CDR3, as DNA: TGTGCCAGCAGCCCGACCCAGGGGCTAAGGGAAAAACTGTTTTTT.

The rearrangement uses TRBV19 and TRBJ1-2; 9 nucleotides agree with TRBD1. Germline V gene sequence: CDR1 LNHDA, CDR2 SQIVND (reference sequence). V trimming: 5 bases; J trimming: 8 bases; junction bases outside the gene matches: 9. The CDR3 is 14 amino acids. CDR3: CASSVSQGAEGYTF. Written as DNA, the CDR3 is TGTGCCAGTAGTGTATCACAGGGGGCGGAGGGCTACACCTTC.

This clone was picked up a small number of times. The V and J genes are TRBV19 and TRBJ1-5; D possibly corresponds to TRBD1 (6 bases). V lost 11 bases to trimming and J lost 0 bases, with 14 bases between them. This CDR3 has 14 residues. Germline lookup yields CDR1 LNHDA and CDR2 SQIVND (reference sequence). The CDR3 nucleotides are TGTGCCTCATCAGGACAGTATAGCAATCAGCCCCAGCATTTT. Its translation: CASSGQYSNQPQHF.

The rearrangement joins TRBV2 to TRBJ2-1, with a tentative D call TRBD2 (5 bases). Trimming left V 3 bases short and J 5 bases short, with 8 bases between. Looked up from germline, CDR1 is SNHLY and CDR2 is FYNNEI. The CDR3 spans 13 residues. This chain's CDR3 is CASSEVGDNEQFF. The DNA of the CDR3 is TGTGCCAGCAGTGAGGTCGGGGACAATGAGCAGTTCTTC.

The chain carries TRBV7-8 and TRBJ2-1; 11 positions agree with TRBD2. After removal of 1 base from V and 8 bases from J, the junction contained 16 bases not matched to a gene. The CDR3 runs to 19 residues. Germline V CDR1 and CDR2: SGHVS, FQNEAQ. CDR3 sequence (DNA): TGTGCCAGCAGCTTAGTGCTGGGAGGTAGCGGGAGGGTTATCCATGAGCAGTTCTTC. It codes for CASSLVLGGSGRVIHEQFF.

A single count supports this clone. This chain uses TRBV19 with TRBJ2-7, with 9 nucleotides matching TRBD1. CDR1 and CDR2 (germline): LNHDA, SQIVND (reference sequence). This CDR3 comprises 11 residues. V trimming: 10 bases; J trimming: 12 bases; junction bases outside the gene matches: 10. The CDR3 sequence: CATRQGEVWYV. DNA of the CDR3: TGTGCCACTAGACAGGGGGAGGTCTGGTACGTC.

CDR3 sequence reads: CASSQLGGTSTDTQYF. Written as DNA, the CDR3 is TGCGCCAGCAGTCAATTGGGAGGGACTAGCACAGATACGCAGTATTTT. The chain is built from TRBV23-1 and TRBJ2-3, with 7 bases identical to TRBD2. TRBV23-1 is assigned to the ORF class and has an uncertain function. The trim removed 1 base at V and 0 bases at J, leaving 4 bases unmatched. The CDR3 is made up of 16 amino acids.

This chain connects TRBV5-1 to TRBJ2-5; D ambiguous. The CDR3 extends over 12 amino acids. Between the trimmed V and J ends, which lost 0 bases and 4 bases, there was a span of 4 bases. Germline V gene lookup returns CDR1 SGHRS and CDR2 YFSETQ. The CDR3 here is CASSLELETQYF. The CDR3 region has the DNA TGCGCCAGCAGCTTGGAGCTAGAGACCCAGTACTTC.